The present TCR beta chain was sequenced within a study of memory CD4+ T cells and cytomegalovirus serostatus. This CDR3 is 14 amino acids long. Trimming took 0 bases from V and 5 from J, leaving 10 bases between them. The germline V gene encodes CDR1 SGHTA and CDR2 FQGNSA. Single viable CD3+CD4+CD8-CD45RO+ cells were sorted as the memory CD4+ T cells. In regard to this clone: As yet, its antigen is unknown.

Study results and limitations: 67 of 164 known CMV-associated TCRbeta sequences appeared in CD4+ memory. Suggested: most of the CMV-linked TCR signature lies in CD4+ memory cells.

The table came from immunoSEQ multiplex PCR; TCRdb's copy has only in-frame clones and leaves some out. The data show about 56,000 clones, about three quarters seen once. Sequenced input: memory CD4+ T cells from blood. This clonotype was sampled from an adult in good health and CMV-seropositive. V usage is TRBV7-2 and J usage is TRBJ1-2; D unresolved. CDR3 nucleotides: TGTGCCAGCAGCTTAGCCACAGCATGGTATGGCTACACCTTC. It encodes CASSLATAWYGYTF.